Shown below are 3 T cell receptor beta chains from a single sample sequenced in a study of T cell changes during pregnancy in multiple sclerosis. Repertoires were generated with immunoSEQ multiplex PCR, while TCRdb's copy carries only in-frame clones and drops some. Of about 54,000 clones listed, about 91% are singletons. Specimen: peripheral blood, collected after pregnancy. The receptors were sampled from a female donor in good health, enrolled as a control in a pregnancy study.

A single count supports this clone. The chain uses TRBV5-6 and TRBJ1-4, with TRBD1 identical over 10 bases. This CDR3 region has 14 residues. CDR1 SGHDT and CDR2 YYEEEE come from the germline V gene. V dropped 5 bases and J dropped 7; count of bases not matched to a gene: 5. CDR3 coding DNA: TGTGCCAGCAGGGAGACAGGGGGCACTGAAAAACTGTTTTTT. Translated: CASRETGGTEKLFF. Full variable domain (remainder filled in from reference TRBV5-6 and TRBJ1-4): DAGVTQSPTHLIKTRGQQVTLRCSPKSGHDTVSWYQQALGQGPQFIFQYYEEEERQRGNFPDRFSGHQFPNYSSELNVNALLLGDSALYLCASRETGGTEKLFFGSGTQLSVL.

The CDR3 is CASSGGTGYEQYF. CDR3 coding DNA: TGTGCCAGCAGTGGGGGGACAGGCTACGAGCAGTACTTC. The V call is TRBV2, the J call TRBJ2-7; 8 bases agree with TRBD1. The CDR3 spans 13 residues. CDR1 and CDR2 from the germline V gene are SNHLY and FYNNEI. The junction had 2 bases not matched to a gene; V was cut back by 4 bases and J by 3 bases.

The V and J genes are TRBV4-2 and TRBJ2-5; no definite D call. Trimming cost V 1 base and J 2 bases, with 5 bases left between them. The CDR3 spans 13 residues. The germline CDR1 and CDR2 sequences are LGHNA and YNFKEQ. CDR3 residues: CASSQVQQETQYF. In nucleotides, the CDR3 is TGTGCCAGCAGCCAAGTACAGCAAGAGACCCAGTACTTC.